A selection of T cell receptor beta chains follows, all from one sample in a study of T cells in Graves' hyperthyroidism and ophthalmopathy. TCRdb called the multiplex PCR reads again in MiXCR, with one record for every CDR3 protein. The sample holds hundreds of thousands of distinct CDR3 sequences, about 15% seen once. The material sequenced was blood. The source is a woman aged 18-29 years with Graves' hyperthyroidism. Both conserved end residues are part of each CDR3. A D gene is named only where the DNA matches it firmly.

TRBD2 TRBJ2-3 TRBV7-2 CASSGTGGATDTQYF
TRBD1 TRBJ1-1 TRBV4-1 CASSLGQERNTEAFF
TRBD2 TRBJ2-1 TRBV12-3/TRBV12-4 CASNPTSGGASEQFF
NA TRBJ2-7 TRBV14 CASSQEVYEQYF
NA TRBJ2-3 TRBV5-1 CASRLGPYSTDTQYF
TRBD1 TRBJ1-2 TRBV29-1 CSVQGQGANYGYTF
NA TRBJ1-5 TRBV20-1 CSARDQVTASNQPQHF
NA TRBJ2-7 TRBV28 CASSPLGEQYF
NA TRBJ2-1 TRBV7-2 CASSPVPGRGANEQFF
TRBD1 TRBJ2-2 TRBV24-1 CATSDTDRGNTGELFF
TRBD1 TRBJ2-2 TRBV11-2 CASSLWWDRGRPGELFF
TRBD2 TRBJ2-5 TRBV4-1 CASSQDPAGVQETQYF
NA TRBJ1-1 TRBV12-3/TRBV12-4 CASSFGTRGEAFF
NA TRBJ1-3 TRBV15 CATSRSAGHRFGNTIYF
TRBD2 TRBJ2-1 TRBV11-2 CASSQLAGGYNEQFF
TRBD1 TRBJ1-4 TRBV28 CASSLAGQGVLLNEKLFF
TRBD2 TRBJ2-1 TRBV2 CASGPGLAGVRNEQFF
NA TRBJ1-1 TRBV9 CASSVAPGILDTEAFF